The 17 T cell receptor beta chains presented below share a single source sample, sequenced in a study of T cell repertoires in cytomegalovirus infection. TCRdb fed the reads into MiXCR, producing one record per CDR3 protein. The sample comprises about 740,000 distinct CDR3 sequences, 35% of which are singletons, and 2.8% rests with the top ten. Sequenced input: PBMCs. The receptors were gathered from a human donor in good health (CMV status not recorded). Some clones in this sample may be carry-over from other donors' samples.

This clonotype was recorded many times. The rearrangement joins TRBV6-2 or TRBV6-3 to TRBJ1-5; 7 nucleotides line up with TRBD1. This CDR3 is 13 amino acids long. Germline CDR1 and CDR2: MNHEY and SVGEGT. Unmatched junction bases numbered 9, after V lost 9 bases and J lost 7 bases. The CDR3 bases are TGTGCCAGTCAGCCGACAGGGAACCAGCCCCAGCATTTT. The encoded protein is CASQPTGNQPQHF.

CDR3 sequence (DNA): TGTGCCAGCAGCAATAACCAGTTGAACACTGAAGCTTTCTTT. Translation gives CASSNNQLNTEAFF. The J gene is TRBJ1-1, the V gene TRBV6-1; D gene uncertain. CDR3 length equals 14 residues. Per the germline V gene, CDR1 is MNHNS and CDR2 is SASEGT. Trimming pared 6 bases from V and 0 bases from J, leaving 11 bases between.

This clonotype has a handful of counts. This rearrangement joins TRBV11-2 to TRBJ2-2; TRBD2 matches 9 bases. Germline V CDR1 and CDR2: SGHAT, FQNNGV. Trimming removed 3 bases from V and 3 bases from J; junction bases left unmatched: 2. The CDR3 loop spans 15 amino acids. CDR3 sequence (DNA): TGTGCCAGCAGCTTTATAGCGGGAGACACCGGGGAGCTGTTTTTT. It translates to CASSFIAGDTGELFF.

About this clonotype itself: The junction differs from germline at one of its ends, possibly a read error. The chain recombines TRBV4-1 with TRBJ2-3; 8 bases agree with TRBD2. CDR1 is MGHRA, CDR2 YSYEKL, per germline. This CDR3 region has 16 residues. In DNA, the CDR3 is TGCGCCAGCAGCCAGGCCTCGGGGGGGGTCACAGATACGCGGTATTTT. This sequence encodes CASSQASGGVTDTRYF.

V usage is TRBV25-1 and J usage is TRBJ1-6; D is undetermined. The CDR3 totals 14 residues. Germline V lookup: CDR1 MGHDK, CDR2 SYGVNS. Trimming removed 7 bases at V and 0 bases at J, with 7 bases between. The CDR3 nucleotides read TGTGCCAGCACCCAGAGCTCCTATAATTCACCCCTCCACTTT. Translation gives CASTQSSYNSPLHF.

This clonotype has more than one count but fewer than ten. The J gene is TRBJ2-1, the V gene TRBV4-1; 7 nucleotides align to TRBD2. V dropped 1 base and J dropped 5; count of bases not matched to a gene: 11. Germline V gives CDR1 MGHRA, CDR2 YSYEKL. The CDR3 has 17 amino acids. The CDR3 DNA is TGCGCCAGCAGCCAAGTCATTGGGCGGGAGACCAACAATGAGCAGTTCTTC. Translated: CASSQVIGRETNNEQFF.

In this sample, this clonotype turned up a few times. This chain uses TRBV6-2 or TRBV6-3 with TRBJ2-7; D is perhaps TRBD2 (6 bases). The CDR3 has 15 residues. Per the germline V gene, CDR1 is MNHEY and CDR2 is SVGEGT. The V and J ends lost 2 bases and 3 bases respectively, with 14 bases between them. CDR3 nucleotide sequence: TGTGCCAGCAGTTACGGAGGGGTCCTTTACTACGAGCAGTACTTC. Amino acid sequence: CASSYGGVLYYEQYF.

V usage is TRBV12-3 or TRBV12-4 and J usage is TRBJ1-2; no clear D gene. Trimming removed 7 bases at V and 2 bases at J, with 17 bases between. The CDR3 has 15 amino acids. The CDR3 nucleotides read TGTGCCAGCACCCCGGTTGGAGGGCCAAACTATGGCTACACCTTC. Its translation is CASTPVGGPNYGYTF.

The V gene is TRBV5-1, the J gene TRBJ2-5, with D tentatively TRBD2 (6 bases). The CDR3 extends over 13 amino acids. Trimming stripped 5 bases from V and 2 bases from J, with 10 bases between. CDR1 is SGHRS, CDR2 YFSETQ, per germline. The CDR3 sequence: CASRFGGQETQYF. In nucleotides, the CDR3 is TGCGCCAGCAGGTTTGGGGGGCAAGAGACCCAGTACTTC.

This clonotype was counted only a few times. The chain couples TRBV4-1 to TRBJ2-5; a weak D match, TRBD1 (5 bases). The CDR3 consists of 17 residues. The V end was cut by 0 bases, the J end by 3 bases, with 17 bases between. Germline V CDR1 and CDR2: MGHRA, YSYEKL. The CDR3 loop is CASSQDLRAGLKETQYF. The CDR3 DNA is TGCGCCAGCAGCCAAGATCTCCGCGCAGGGCTGAAAGAGACCCAGTACTTC.

V and J are TRBV5-1 and TRBJ2-7; 8 nucleotides align to TRBD2. This CDR3 is built from 12 residues. In germline, CDR1 is SGHRS, CDR2 YFSETQ. The trim removed 4 bases at V and 7 bases at J, leaving 4 bases unmatched. The CDR3 sequence is CASSREGREQYF. The CDR3 bases are TGCGCCAGCAGCCGGGAGGGTCGGGAGCAGTACTTC. The whole variable domain, remainder taken from reference TRBV5-1 and TRBJ2-7, is KAGVTQTPRYLIKTRGQQVTLSCSPISGHRSVSWYQQTPGQGLQFLFEYFSETQRNKGNFPGRFSGRQFSNSRSEMNVSTLELGDSALYLCASSREGREQYFGPGTRLTVT.

This clonotype occurred many times. The chain recombines TRBV7-9 with TRBJ1-2, with D possibly TRBD1 on 5 matching bases. The germline gives CDR1 SEHNR, CDR2 FQNEAQ (reference sequence). This CDR3 is 14 amino acids long. The germline V and J ends were trimmed by 3 bases and 3 bases, with 11 bases remaining between them. This chain's CDR3 is CASSFGGTDYGYTF. As DNA, the CDR3 is TGTGCCAGCAGCTTTGGAGGGACTGACTATGGCTACACCTTC.

The chain uses TRBV20-1 and TRBJ2-3, with D perhaps matching TRBD1 or TRBD2 (5 bases each). Germline V gene data show CDR1 as DFQATT and CDR2 as SNEGSKA (reference sequence). The V end was cut by 5 bases, the J end by 4 bases, with 19 bases between. CDR3 length equals 15 residues. CDR3 region: CSAQNGASTPDTQYF. The DNA of the CDR3 is TGCAGTGCTCAGAACGGGGCCTCCACCCCAGATACGCAGTATTTT.

This chain uses TRBV12-3 or TRBV12-4 with TRBJ1-2; D is undetermined. The V end was cut by 0 bases, the J end by 4 bases, with 9 bases between. The length of the CDR3 is 14 residues. DNA for the CDR3: TGTGCCAGCAGTTTAGCCGGCAGTTCCTATGGCTACACCTTC. Translation gives CASSLAGSSYGYTF.

The chain links TRBV6-5 to TRBJ2-3; TRBD2 is a possible D gene (6 bases). The CDR3 sequence is 14 residues long. The germline V gene has CDR1 MNHEY and CDR2 SVGAGI. V was clipped by 5 bases and J by 11 bases, with 20 bases between them. The CDR3 DNA reads TGTGCCAGCAGTAACCGGGACTGGGGCCCGGGGCAGTATTTT. It specifies CASSNRDWGPGQYF.

This clonotype appeared a few times. The chain uses TRBV6-5 and TRBJ2-5; the match to TRBD2 covers 9 bases. V lost 5 bases, J lost 2 bases, and 9 bases stayed unmatched. This CDR3 is built from 16 residues. Germline-derived CDR1 and CDR2 are MNHEY and SVGAGI. The chain's CDR3 is CASSPRLAAIQETQYF. DNA for the CDR3: TGTGCCAGCAGTCCCCGACTAGCGGCGATACAAGAGACCCAGTACTTC.

This sequence joins TRBV6-2 or TRBV6-3 and TRBJ1-2; no reliable D call. The V and J ends lost 4 bases and 3 bases respectively, with 15 bases between them. The CDR3 extends over 15 amino acids. Germline CDR1 is MNHEY and CDR2 is SVGEGT. The CDR3 spells CASSLGPETYYGYTF. CDR3 DNA: TGTGCCAGCAGTTTAGGCCCCGAAACTTACTATGGCTACACCTTC.